This paragraph reports one T cell receptor (beta chain). The antigen is unknown. Looked up from germline, CDR1 is SEHNR and CDR2 is FQNEAQ (reference sequence). CDR3 length: 12 residues. V lost 3 bases and J lost 4, with 6 bases in between. Sequenced by immunoSEQ multiplex PCR; TCRdb stores in-frame clones only, minus some. The table records hundreds of thousands of clones, around four fifths of them present only once. This sample was included in a study of cytotoxic CD8 clonotypes in ibrutinib-treated CLL. Regarding the study as a whole: Having risen at ibrutinib response, clonality had fallen back toward baseline by progression.

The sequencing here drew on PBMCs, taken before ibrutinib treatment. The receptor was isolated from a human donor with chronic lymphocytic leukemia. J is TRBJ2-5 and V is TRBV7-9; D is undetermined. DNA for the CDR3: TGTGCCAGCAGCTTGAGTTCAGAGACCCAGTACTTC. Translating gives CASSLSSETQYF.